The 11 T cell receptor beta chains listed next were all sequenced from one sample in a study of identical twins. In TCRdb, the 5' RACE reads were re-called with MiXCR into one record per CDR3 protein. Of about 790,000 distinct CDR3 sequences in the sample, around a sixth are singletons; the top ten hold about an eighth. These data also formed part of another study, on T cells expressing NK-cell markers.

Sequencing was done on a sample of PBMCs. The source is a woman between 18 and 30 years old in good health.

This clonotype has just a few counts. This chain uses TRBV20-1 with TRBJ2-1, with TRBD2 as a possible D gene (5 bases). CDR3 length: 11 residues. With 3 bases removed from V and 13 bases from J, the gap between germline ends came to 13 bases. Germline values: CDR1 DFQATT, CDR2 SNEGSKA (reference sequence). CDR3 coding DNA: TGCAGTGCTAGGGCGGGCCAAGGACAGTTCTTC. Translation: CSARAGQGQFF.

This clonotype was seen ten or more times. V and J are TRBV7-9 and TRBJ1-5; TRBD1 matches 7 bases. The CDR3 has 15 residues. The V and J ends lost 5 bases and 4 bases, in that order; junction bases with no gene match: 8. CDR1 and CDR2 from the germline V gene are SEHNR and FQNEAQ (reference sequence). The CDR3 nucleotides read TGTGCCAGCAGCAATGCGGGACAGCATAATCAGCCCCAGCATTTT. Amino acid sequence: CASSNAGQHNQPQHF. Full variable domain (missing parts from reference TRBV7-9 and TRBJ1-5): DTGVSQNPRHKITKRGQNVTFRCDPISEHNRLYWYRQTLGQGPEFLTYFQNEAQLEKSRLLSDRFSAERPKGSFSTLEIQRTEQGDSAMYLCASSNAGQHNQPQHFGDGTRLSIL.

This clonotype was counted between two and nine times. The chain joins TRBV29-1 to TRBJ2-1; 9 bases are shared with TRBD1. Germline CDR1 is SQVTM and CDR2 is ANQGSEA. J was trimmed by 0 bases and V by 3 bases; bases with no gene match: 3. This CDR3 comprises 15 residues. CDR3 nucleotide sequence: TGCAGCGTTGAGGGGACAGGGAGCTCCTACAATGAGCAGTTCTTC. Protein sequence: CSVEGTGSSYNEQFF.

A few counts support this clonotype. The J gene is TRBJ2-1, the V gene TRBV6-2 or TRBV6-3, with D perhaps TRBD2 (5 bases). The V gene's germline CDR1 is MNHEY and CDR2 SVGEGT. This CDR3 contains 14 residues. With 4 bases removed from V and 5 bases from J, the gap between germline ends came to 12 bases. This chain's CDR3 is CASSSRAWHNEQFF. For the CDR3, the DNA is TGTGCCAGCAGTTCGAGGGCTTGGCACAATGAGCAGTTCTTC.

This clonotype has more than one count but fewer than ten. The rearrangement uses TRBV12-3 or TRBV12-4 and TRBJ2-7; D may be TRBD2 (6 bases). The CDR3 has 15 amino acids. Between the trimmed V and J ends, which lost 4 bases and 0 bases, there was a span of 13 bases. CDR3 sequence reads: CASSYHAGSSYEQYF. The CDR3 nucleotides are TGTGCCAGCAGTTATCATGCGGGATCCTCCTACGAGCAGTACTTC.

The gene calls are TRBV7-2 and TRBJ2-7; D unclear. The CDR3 extends over 13 amino acids. The ends were cut back, 4 bases at V and 4 bases at J, with 11 bases in the middle. Germline CDR1 is SGHTA and CDR2 is FQGNSA. The CDR3 DNA sequence: TGTGCCAGCAGCTCTTCTTGGGGATACGAGCAGTACTTC. This sequence encodes CASSSSWGYEQYF.

This clonotype was counted many times. V is TRBV18 and J is TRBJ2-7; D is uncertain. The CDR3 totals 12 residues. V lost 2 bases to trimming and J lost 3 bases, with 5 bases between them. Germline CDR1 KGHSH, CDR2 LQKENI. CDR3 sequence: CASSPVDYEQYF. DNA for the CDR3: TGTGCCAGCTCACCAGTCGACTACGAGCAGTACTTC.

This chain connects TRBV6-5 to TRBJ1-4; TRBD1 aligns across 8 bases. After removal of 0 bases from V and 12 bases from J, the junction contained 9 bases not matched to a gene. The CDR3 covers 15 residues. Germline V gives CDR1 MNHEY, CDR2 SVGAGI. DNA of the CDR3: TGTGCCAGCAGTTACTCCGGGACAGGAGCCGGAGAACTGTTTTTT. Protein sequence: CASSYSGTGAGELFF.

The chain carries TRBV15 and TRBJ2-5; perhaps TRBD2 as D (7 bases). Germline loops: CDR1 LNHNV, CDR2 YYDKDF (reference sequence). V was cut by 7 bases and J by 3 bases, with 15 bases left in between. The CDR3 length is 14 residues. The CDR3 bases are TGTGCCACCACCCTAGGGGGGGGTAAAGAGACCCAGTACTTC. This codes for CATTLGGGKETQYF. Looking up the rest from reference TRBV15 and TRBJ2-5 gives the full variable domain: DAMVIQNPRYQVTQFGKPVTLSCSQTLNHNVMYWYQQKSSQAPKLLFHYYDKDFNNEADTPDNFQSRRPNTSFCFLDIRSPGLGDTAMYLCATTLGGGKETQYFGPGTRLLVL.

This clonotype was seen more than once but under ten times. The V gene is TRBV12-3 or TRBV12-4, the J gene TRBJ1-1; D perhaps matches TRBD1 (5 bases). This CDR3 region has 15 residues. The V end was cut by 7 bases, the J end by 1 base, with 16 bases between. In nucleotides, the CDR3 is TGTGCCAGCACCTCTCTTGGGCAGGGGAACACTGAAGCTTTCTTT. Its protein product is CASTSLGQGNTEAFF.

This clonotype was seen only a few times. The chain combines TRBV9 with TRBJ2-5; D gene uncertain. The CDR3 has 13 residues. With 2 bases removed from V and 2 bases from J, the gap between germline ends came to 7 bases. The germline V gene encodes CDR1 SGDLS and CDR2 YYNGEE. Written as DNA, the CDR3 is TGTGCCAGCAGCGTTGGGCGGCAAGAGACCCAGTACTTC. Translation gives CASSVGRQETQYF.